These 18 T cell receptor beta chains were sequenced from one sample in a study of blood T cell repertoires in COVID-19. Using immunoSEQ multiplex PCR, the repertoire was profiled, and TCRdb retains in-frame clones only, with some absent. The data contain around 150,000 clones, around 90% of them singletons. The material sequenced was peripheral blood. The receptors originated from a woman aged 55-69 years with active or convalescent COVID-19.

The CDR3 region has the DNA TGTGCCAGCAGCTTGACCCAAATAAACGCGGGGGCCAACGTCCTGACTTTC. This translates into CASSLTQINAGANVLTF. V gene TRBV5-4 combines with J gene TRBJ2-6; the D is unclear. There are 17 residues in the CDR3. V lost 1 base, J lost 4 bases, and 15 bases lay in between. Germline V gene data show CDR1 as SGHNT and CDR2 as YYREEE (reference sequence).

V usage is TRBV19 and J usage is TRBJ1-2, with TRBD1 matching over 8 bases. The CDR3 loop spans 13 amino acids. Germline V lookup: CDR1 LNHDA, CDR2 SQIVND (reference sequence). V lost 8 bases and J lost 7; bases outside the gene matches: 9. The CDR3 is CASSGQGRIGYTF. DNA for the CDR3: TGTGCCAGTTCCGGACAGGGTCGGATTGGCTACACCTTC. The entire variable domain, with the rest obtained from reference TRBV19 and TRBJ1-2, is as follows: DGGITQSPKYLFRKEGQNVTLSCEQNLNHDAMYWYRQDPGQGLRLIYYSQIVNDFQKGDIAEGYSVSREKKESFPLTVTSAQKNPTAFYLCASSGQGRIGYTFGSGTRLTVV.

V usage is TRBV6-5 and J usage is TRBJ1-2; a possible D gene is TRBD1 (5 bases). Germline loops: CDR1 MNHEY, CDR2 SVGAGI. The length of the CDR3 is 11 residues. V lost 7 bases to trimming and J lost 8 bases, with 11 bases between them. The CDR3 reads CASIRGEGYTF. The CDR3 region has the DNA TGTGCCAGCATACGGGGGGAAGGCTACACCTTC.

This clone was seen a handful of times. The chain couples TRBV7-2 to TRBJ2-1; perhaps TRBD2 as D (5 bases). V lost 4 bases and J lost 8, with 15 bases in between. The length of the CDR3 is 14 residues. Looked up from germline, CDR1 is SGHTA and CDR2 is FQGNSA. This CDR3 is CASSWRLGSDEQFF. The CDR3 DNA is TGTGCCAGCAGCTGGCGTCTGGGTAGCGATGAGCAGTTCTTC.

The CDR3 protein is CASKDRLLDTQYF. In DNA form, the CDR3 reads TGTGCCAGTAAGGACAGACTTTTGGATACGCAGTATTTT. This sequence joins TRBV19 and TRBJ2-3; TRBD1 is a possible D gene (6 bases). The CDR3 sequence is 13 residues long. V was trimmed by 7 bases and J by 6 bases, leaving 14 bases between them. CDR1 is LNHDA and CDR2 is SQIVND in the germline V gene (reference sequence). Full variable domain (rest looked up from reference TRBV19 and TRBJ2-3): DGGITQSPKYLFRKEGQNVTLSCEQNLNHDAMYWYRQDPGQGLRLIYYSQIVNDFQKGDIAEGYSVSREKKESFPLTVTSAQKNPTAFYLCASKDRLLDTQYFGPGTRLTVL.

This clone was observed a handful of times. The chain has TRBV7-3 and TRBJ2-5; 10 nucleotides align to TRBD1. Germline V gives CDR1 SGHTA, CDR2 FQGTGA. The CDR3 is 16 amino acids. Germline trimming cut 3 bases from V and 4 bases from J; bases unmatched to any gene: 8. This CDR3 reads CASSFRGTGVAETQYF. The DNA of the CDR3 is TGTGCCAGCAGCTTTAGGGGGACAGGGGTTGCAGAGACCCAGTACTTC.

This clone was recorded once. This chain links TRBV18 with TRBJ2-2; the match to TRBD2 covers 9 bases. This CDR3 is built from 16 residues. Germline-derived CDR1 and CDR2 are KGHSH and LQKENI. J was trimmed by 2 bases and V by 3 bases; bases with no gene match: 4. The CDR3 sequence is CASSPMTSGNTGELFF. Here the CDR3 DNA reads TGTGCCAGCTCACCTATGACTAGCGGTAACACCGGGGAGCTGTTTTTT.

The CDR3 DNA sequence: TGTGCCACCAGTGACTTCGGGAACTCCTACGAGCAGTACTTC. Its translation: CATSDFGNSYEQYF. This chain connects TRBV24-1 to TRBJ2-7, with a tentative D call TRBD2 (5 bases). The CDR3 covers 14 residues. Trimming stripped 4 bases from V and 0 bases from J, with 9 bases between. Germline loops: CDR1 KGHDR, CDR2 SFDVKD.

The V and J genes are TRBV6-2 or TRBV6-3 and TRBJ1-1; no clear D. This CDR3 region has 14 residues. Per germline, CDR1 MNHEY and CDR2 SVGEGT. V lost 5 bases, J lost 0 bases, and 10 bases lay in between. The CDR3 DNA reads as TGTGCCAGCAGTCGAGCGATATTGAACACTGAAGCTTTCTTT. Its protein product is CASSRAILNTEAFF.

This sequence joins TRBV7-8 and TRBJ2-7; tentatively, D is TRBD1 (5 bases). CDR1 is SGHVS and CDR2 is FQNEAQ in the germline V gene. V gave up 5 bases and J gave up 2 bases, with 13 bases separating them. The CDR3 runs 14 residues. CDR3: CASSLGRYAYEQYF. Written as DNA, the CDR3 is TGTGCCAGCAGCCTGGGGCGGTATGCCTACGAGCAGTACTTC. The variable domain in full, with the rest retrieved from reference TRBV7-8 and TRBJ2-7, is GAGVSQSPRYKVAKRGQDVALRCDPISGHVSLFWYQQALGQGPEFLTYFQNEAQLDKSGLPSDRFFAERPEGSVSTLKIQRTQQEDSAVYLCASSLGRYAYEQYFGPGTRLTVT.

DNA of the CDR3: TGTGCCAGCAGCCTGGGACAGGAGGCTCCCTACACCTTC. This translates into CASSLGQEAPYTF. This chain joins TRBV6-5 and TRBJ1-2, with TRBD1 matching 8 bases. The ends lost 6 bases at V and 10 bases at J; junction bases unmatched: 10. The germline gives CDR1 MNHEY, CDR2 SVGAGI. The CDR3 consists of 13 residues.

This chain connects TRBV14 to TRBJ2-7; tentative D call: TRBD2 (6 bases). The V gene's germline CDR1 is SGHDN and CDR2 FVKESK. This CDR3 contains 14 residues. With 3 bases removed from V and 2 bases from J, the gap between germline ends came to 11 bases. CDR3 residues: CASSHGTLTYEQYF. In DNA, the CDR3 is TGTGCCAGCAGCCATGGGACTTTAACCTACGAGCAGTACTTC. The whole variable domain, filled in from reference TRBV14 and TRBJ2-7, reads EAGVTQFPSHSVIEKGQTVTLRCDPISGHDNLYWYRRVMGKEIKFLLHFVKESKQDESGMPNNRFLAERTGGTYSTLKVQPAELEDSGVYFCASSHGTLTYEQYFGPGTRLTVT.

This clone showed up just a few times. The chain has TRBV9 and TRBJ2-7; possible D gene TRBD2, 5 bases. V lost 0 bases and J 0 bases, leaving 7 bases between the germline ends. Germline values: CDR1 SGDLS, CDR2 YYNGEE. The CDR3 totals 14 residues. This chain's CDR3 is CASSVAGFSYEQYF. The CDR3 region has the DNA TGTGCCAGCAGCGTAGCGGGGTTCTCCTACGAGCAGTACTTC.

The chain employs TRBV5-4 and TRBJ2-1; 7 bases align to TRBD2. V lost 2 bases, J lost 8 bases, and 1 base stayed unmatched. The germline gives CDR1 SGHNT, CDR2 YYREEE (reference sequence). This CDR3 spans 12 amino acids. CDR3 amino acids: CASSFGGDEQFF. DNA of the CDR3: TGTGCCAGCAGCTTTGGGGGGGATGAGCAGTTCTTC.

The V and J genes are TRBV6-6 and TRBJ2-1; TRBD2 agrees at 8 bases. J lost 9 bases, V lost 2 bases, and 6 bases had no gene match. The CDR3 is 14 residues long. The germline CDR1 and CDR2 sequences are MNHNY and SVGAGI (reference sequence). The CDR3 nucleotides read TGTGCCAGCAGTTACCGGGGGGGGGCCTTTGAGCAGTTCTTC. Its translation is CASSYRGGAFEQFF.

The CDR3 loop is CASSEEATQYF. CDR3 nucleotide sequence: TGCGCCAGCAGCGAGGAGGCGACGCAGTATTTT. This chain links TRBV5-1 with TRBJ2-3; D perhaps matches TRBD2 (5 bases). This CDR3 spans 11 amino acids. Per the germline V gene, CDR1 is SGHRS and CDR2 is YFSETQ. Trimming stripped 4 bases from V and 9 bases from J, with 9 bases between.

This rearrangement joins TRBV7-9 to TRBJ2-5; 7 positions match TRBD2. J gave up 4 bases and V 1 base, and 0 bases lay outside the gene matches. The CDR3 loop spans 13 amino acids. Germline V gene lookup returns CDR1 SEHNR and CDR2 FQNEAQ (reference sequence). The CDR3 region is CASSLGGGETQYF. Written as DNA, the CDR3 is TGTGCCAGCAGCTTAGGCGGGGGAGAGACCCAGTACTTC.

The V gene is TRBV7-8, the J gene TRBJ2-3; possibly TRBD2 for D (5 bases). The CDR3 length is 14 residues. Trimming stripped 4 bases from V and 6 bases from J, with 14 bases between. The germline CDR1 and CDR2 sequences are SGHVS and FQNEAQ. The DNA of the CDR3 is TGTGCCAGCAGCTCGATTGCCGGCGGGGATACGCAGTATTTT. Translating it yields CASSSIAGGDTQYF.